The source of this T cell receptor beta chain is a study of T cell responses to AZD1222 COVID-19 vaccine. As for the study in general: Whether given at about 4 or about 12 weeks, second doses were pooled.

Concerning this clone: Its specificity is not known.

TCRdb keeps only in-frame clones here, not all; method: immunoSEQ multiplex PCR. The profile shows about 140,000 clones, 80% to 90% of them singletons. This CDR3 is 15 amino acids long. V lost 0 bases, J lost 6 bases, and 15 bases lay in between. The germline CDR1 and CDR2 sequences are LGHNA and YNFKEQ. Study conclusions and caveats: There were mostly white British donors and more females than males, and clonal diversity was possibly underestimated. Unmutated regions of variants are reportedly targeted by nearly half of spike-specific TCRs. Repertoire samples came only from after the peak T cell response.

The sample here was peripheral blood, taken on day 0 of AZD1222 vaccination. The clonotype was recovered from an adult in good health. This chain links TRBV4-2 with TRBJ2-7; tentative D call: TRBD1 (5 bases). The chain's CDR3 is CASSQEVGHGSEQYF. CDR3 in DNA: TGTGCCAGCAGCCAAGAGGTAGGACATGGCTCCGAGCAGTACTTC.